These 7 T cell receptor beta chains share one sample of origin, sequenced in a study of response to subunit inactivated influenza vaccine. TCRdb called the RT-PCR reads again in MiXCR, with one record for every CDR3 protein. The repertoire has hundreds of thousands of distinct CDR3 sequences, 10% to 15% of them found once; the top ten carry under 10%. This specimen was non-naive T cells sorted from PBMCs, taken 14 days before vaccination. Receptors were obtained from a man aged 45 to 65 who received an inactivated influenza vaccine.

This clonotype turned up a few times. The chain's CDR3 is CSARRSRSGYTF. CDR3 bases: TGCAGTGCTAGGAGAAGCAGATCCGGCTACACCTTC. The chain joins TRBV20-1 to TRBJ1-2; no clear D gene. The V gene's germline CDR1 is DFQATT and CDR2 SNEGSKA (reference sequence). The CDR3 has 12 amino acids. Trimming stripped 3 bases from V and 8 bases from J, with 13 bases between.

Ten or more counts support this clonotype. This chain uses TRBV29-1 with TRBJ2-7; tentative D call: TRBD1 (6 bases). CDR3 size: 11 residues. V was pared by 7 bases and J by 3 bases, with 10 bases between. In germline, CDR1 is SQVTM, CDR2 ANQGSEA. This CDR3 reads CSAQQGYEQYF. The CDR3 DNA reads as TGCAGCGCTCAACAGGGCTACGAGCAGTACTTC.

The table lists this clonotype with many counts. The chain carries TRBV12-3 or TRBV12-4 and TRBJ2-6; no definite D call. V was pared by 7 bases and J by 2 bases, with 9 bases between. The CDR3 contains 14 residues. The CDR3 spells CASTQGTGANVLTF. CDR3 nucleotides: TGTGCCAGCACCCAAGGGACTGGGGCCAACGTCCTGACTTTC.

Only a few counts were recorded for this clonotype. The chain couples TRBV20-1 to TRBJ1-4, with D tentatively TRBD1 (6 bases). V lost 0 bases and J lost 7, with 12 bases in between. Germline values: CDR1 DFQATT, CDR2 SNEGSKA (reference sequence). The CDR3 has 14 amino acids. CDR3 nucleotide sequence: TGCAGTGCTAGAGAGGGGGGCGGTAGTGAAAAACTGTTTTTT. As protein: CSAREGGGSEKLFF.

This sequence joins TRBV10-1 and TRBJ2-1, with TRBD2 identical over 8 bases. Germline CDR1 and CDR2: WNHNN and SYGVQD (reference sequence). This CDR3 spans 14 amino acids. After removal of 4 bases from V and 9 bases from J, the junction contained 8 bases not matched to a gene. Here the CDR3 DNA reads TGCGCCAGCAGTGGCCCGGGACTAGTGAGTGAGCAGTTCTTC. This codes for CASSGPGLVSEQFF.

This clonotype turned up a few times. CDR3 amino acids: CASSYTLSRLLKSYEQYF. CDR3 DNA sequence: TGTGCCAGCAGTTACACCCTATCTCGTCTTCTCAAGTCCTACGAGCAGTACTTC. The J gene is TRBJ2-7, the V gene TRBV6-8; D unresolved. Deletions cut 2 bases from V and 1 base from J, with 21 bases between. Germline V lookup: CDR1 MNHGY, CDR2 SAAAGT. The CDR3 is 18 residues long.

The rearrangement joins TRBV20-1 to TRBJ2-7; perhaps TRBD2 as D (5 bases). V was trimmed by 1 base and J by 4 bases, leaving 11 bases between them. CDR1 is DFQATT and CDR2 is SNEGSKA in the germline V gene (reference sequence). The CDR3 loop spans 13 amino acids. The CDR3 sequence: CSARGGSDYEQYF. The CDR3 region has the DNA TGCAGTGCTAGAGGTGGGAGCGATTACGAGCAGTACTTC.